A selection of T cell receptor beta chains follows, all from one sample in a study of Graves' ophthalmopathy and Graves' hyperthyroidism. From the multiplex PCR reads, TCRdb called clonotypes with MiXCR, one entry per CDR3 protein. The profile covers about 420,000 distinct CDR3 sequences, with 21% appearing a single time and 2.5% to 3.5% taken by the ten largest. Sequenced: peripheral blood. These receptors all stem from a woman under 30 with stable Graves' hyperthyroidism. Both conserved end residues are part of each CDR3. A D gene is named only where the DNA matches it firmly. Some rows mark clone size as missing; the rest say once, few, many or name a class of expanded clone.

cdr3_length: 15; clone_size: many; j_call: TRBJ2-7; d_call: TRBD1; v_call: TRBV5-1; cdr3_nt: TGCGCCAGCAGCTTGGATGGGACAGGGGACTACGAGCAGTACTTC; cdr3_aa: CASSLDGTGDYEQYF
cdr3_length: 14; clone_size: -; j_call: TRBJ1-5; d_call: -; v_call: TRBV28; cdr3_nt: TGTGCCAGCAGTTTAGGTATGAACAATCAGCCCCAGCATTTT; cdr3_aa: CASSLGMNNQPQHF
cdr3_length: 15; clone_size: -; j_call: TRBJ2-7; d_call: TRBD2; v_call: TRBV4-2; cdr3_nt: TGTGCCAGCAGGAGACTAGCGGGAGACAGGCGCGAGCAGTACTTC; cdr3_aa: CASRRLAGDRREQYF
cdr3_length: 14; clone_size: many; j_call: TRBJ1-2; d_call: -; v_call: TRBV6-1; cdr3_nt: TGTGCCAGCAGTGAAACATGGGGGAGCTATGGCTACACCTTC; cdr3_aa: CASSETWGSYGYTF
cdr3_length: 12; clone_size: many; j_call: TRBJ1-5; d_call: -; v_call: TRBV12-3/TRBV12-4; cdr3_nt: TGTGCCAGCAGTTTTGGGGGTCAGCCCCAGCATTTT; cdr3_aa: CASSFGGQPQHF
cdr3_length: 13; clone_size: many; j_call: TRBJ2-6; d_call: -; v_call: TRBV4-1; cdr3_nt: TGCGCCAGCAGCCATACTGGGGCCAACGTCCTGACTTTC; cdr3_aa: CASSHTGANVLTF
cdr3_length: 13; clone_size: -; j_call: TRBJ1-5; d_call: -; v_call: TRBV6-1; cdr3_nt: TGTGCCAGCACCCTAGAAACCCTTCGGCCCCAGCATTTT; cdr3_aa: CASTLETLRPQHF
cdr3_length: 17; clone_size: few; j_call: TRBJ1-1; d_call: -; v_call: TRBV6-2/TRBV6-3; cdr3_nt: TGTGCCAGCAGCCCCACGTTGGCAGGGGCATTGAACACTGAAGCTTTCTTT; cdr3_aa: CASSPTLAGALNTEAFF
cdr3_length: 14; clone_size: -; j_call: TRBJ2-5; d_call: -; v_call: TRBV4-1; cdr3_nt: TGCGCCAGCAGCCAGGACAGTCGCCAAGAGACCCAGTACTTC; cdr3_aa: CASSQDSRQETQYF
cdr3_length: 14; clone_size: many; j_call: TRBJ1-2; d_call: -; v_call: TRBV4-2; cdr3_nt: TGTGCCAGCAGCCAAGTCGGCCAAGACTATGGCTACACCTTC; cdr3_aa: CASSQVGQDYGYTF
cdr3_length: 18; clone_size: many; j_call: TRBJ2-2; d_call: TRBD2; v_call: TRBV20-1; cdr3_nt: TGCAGTGCTAGGATATATGATCTCAGCGGGAGGAACACCGGGGAGCTGTTTTTT; cdr3_aa: CSARIYDLSGRNTGELFF
cdr3_length: 16; clone_size: many; j_call: TRBJ2-7; d_call: -; v_call: TRBV9; cdr3_nt: TGTGCCAGCAGCGTAGCGGGCAGGGGCTCACTATACGAGCAGTACTTC; cdr3_aa: CASSVAGRGSLYEQYF
cdr3_length: 12; clone_size: -; j_call: TRBJ1-2; d_call: -; v_call: TRBV7-9; cdr3_nt: TGTGCCAGCAGCCCGGCGAGCTATGGCTACACCTTC; cdr3_aa: CASSPASYGYTF
cdr3_length: 16; clone_size: many; j_call: TRBJ1-1; d_call: -; v_call: TRBV6-1; cdr3_nt: TGTGCCAGCAGTACGTGGGGAAATGAAATGAACACTGAAGCTTTCTTT; cdr3_aa: CASSTWGNEMNTEAFF
cdr3_length: 12; clone_size: many; j_call: TRBJ2-5; d_call: -; v_call: TRBV29-1; cdr3_nt: TGCAGCGTCCGGGCCCTCGGTGAGACCCAGTACTTC; cdr3_aa: CSVRALGETQYF
cdr3_length: 16; clone_size: -; j_call: TRBJ1-5; d_call: -; v_call: TRBV11-2; cdr3_nt: TGTGCCAGCAGCTTAGTTGGGGTACCCGCCGATCAGCCCCAGCATTTT; cdr3_aa: CASSLVGVPADQPQHF
cdr3_length: 15; clone_size: once; j_call: TRBJ1-1; d_call: -; v_call: TRBV12-3/TRBV12-4; cdr3_nt: TGTGCCAGCATTTACAAGGGGGGGGCAAACACTGAAGCTTTCTTT; cdr3_aa: CASIYKGGANTEAFF
cdr3_length: 17; clone_size: many; j_call: TRBJ2-7; d_call: -; v_call: TRBV28; cdr3_nt: TGTGCCAGCAGTTTATGGGGAATCAGCCGGGAAACCTACGAGCAGTACTTC; cdr3_aa: CASSLWGISRETYEQYF